This T cell receptor beta chain appears in the sequencing data of a study of shared clonotypes between healthy human individuals. Overall study findings and caveats: Several donors held approximately 4.6% of naive CD4 clonotypes in common.

Concerning this clone itself: The antigen is unknown.

The V gene end was trimmed by 5 bases and the J gene end by 3 bases; junction bases not matched to a gene: 11. The CDR3 consists of 17 residues. Germline V gene data show CDR1 as KGHSH and CDR2 as LQKENI. Execution of the assay was at deep level. Sorted subsets were amplified in replicate PCRs using 150 to 250 ng DNA, some 31,000 T cell genomes. The method was immunoSEQ multiplex PCR; TCRdb's version includes in-frame clones alone and lacks a portion of them. The sample lists roughly 1.4 million clones; approximately 98.5% were seen once. Into CD45RA+ naive and CD45RA-negative memory subsets, the CD4+ cells were split.

This receptor was taken from a man younger than 45 in good health. Sequenced: naive CD4+ T cells sorted from blood. Described subset: CD45RA+ positively selected. The chain has TRBV18 and TRBJ2-7, with 12 bases that match TRBD1. The CDR3 region is CASSVGQGAPGVYEQYF. The CDR3 region has the DNA TGTGCCAGCTCAGTGGGACAGGGGGCGCCGGGAGTCTACGAGCAGTACTTC.